These 32 T cell receptor beta chains were all obtained from the same sample, sequenced in a study of CD8 T cells in Susac syndrome. With random hexamers, reverse transcription was performed on about 0.5 to 1 ug of RNA. TCRdb re-analysed the immunoSEQ multiplex PCR reads in MiXCR, keeping a single row per CDR3 protein. The table shows approximately 150,000 distinct CDR3 sequences, with approximately 93% occurring only once. The specimen was CD4+ T cells from PBMCs. The receptors derive from a human donor in good health.

The chain uses TRBV27 and TRBJ2-6; no clear D. The CDR3 has 13 residues. Germline V CDR1 and CDR2: MNHEY, SMNVEV (reference sequence). Trimming took 4 bases from V and 11 from J, leaving 12 bases between them. DNA for the CDR3: TGTGCCAGCAGTTCCCAGGCCCTCCACGTCCTGACTTTC. Its translation is CASSSQALHVLTF.

The V and J genes are TRBV3-1 and TRBJ2-1; 9 positions agree with TRBD2. Per germline, CDR1 LGHDT and CDR2 YNNKEL (reference sequence). The V gene end was trimmed by 1 base and the J gene end by 7 bases; junction bases not matched to a gene: 8. The CDR3 has 16 amino acids. CDR3 amino acids: CASSQGSAGGGNEQFF. The CDR3 DNA reads as TGTGCCAGCAGCCAAGGCTCAGCGGGAGGAGGTAATGAGCAGTTCTTC.

The chain couples TRBV7-9 to TRBJ2-2, with TRBD1 identical over 8 bases. With 6 bases clipped from V and 4 bases from J, the junction kept 7 bases outside the gene matches. Germline assignment: CDR1 SEHNR and CDR2 FQNEAQ (reference sequence). This CDR3 contains 15 residues. CDR3 nucleotides: TGTGCCAGCAGACGGAGGGACAGGAGCACCGGGGAGCTGTTTTTT. Protein: CASRRRDRSTGELFF.

V gene TRBV7-9 combines with J gene TRBJ2-5; D remains ambiguous. The germline CDR1 and CDR2 sequences are SEHNR and FQNEAQ (reference sequence). The CDR3 spans 15 residues. V shed 2 bases and J shed 2 bases, with 12 bases lying between them. CDR3 sequence: CASSLSWRSQETQYF. Here the CDR3 DNA reads TGTGCCAGCAGCTTATCATGGCGGAGTCAAGAGACCCAGTACTTC.

The J gene is TRBJ1-2, the V gene TRBV28, with TRBD1 identical over 7 bases. The CDR3 extends over 15 amino acids. V lost 5 bases, J lost 7 bases, and 13 bases stayed unmatched. The germline CDR1 and CDR2 sequences are MDHEN and SYDVKM. CDR3 amino acids: CASSLPPGGVFGYTF. The CDR3 DNA sequence: TGTGCCAGCAGTCTACCCCCAGGGGGAGTTTTTGGCTACACCTTC.

The chain links TRBV6-1 to TRBJ1-2; no clear D. The CDR3 contains 12 residues. The V end lost 4 bases, the J end lost 4 bases, and 7 bases lay between the germline ends. Germline lookup yields CDR1 MNHNS and CDR2 SASEGT. CDR3 in DNA: TGTGCCAGCAGTGGTAGGCGCTATGGCTACACCTTC. Amino acids: CASSGRRYGYTF.

This rearrangement joins TRBV27 to TRBJ2-7, with TRBD1 identical over 8 bases. The V gene's germline CDR1 is MNHEY and CDR2 SMNVEV (reference sequence). The CDR3 length is 17 residues. V shed 6 bases and J 11 bases; nucleotides not matched to a gene: 24. CDR3 DNA sequence: TGTGCCAGCAGCCCACCCTTGGCCCGGGACAGGATCTATCCTAAGTACTTC. It specifies CASSPPLARDRIYPKYF.

This chain connects TRBV6-1 to TRBJ2-7; 11 nucleotides match TRBD2. The V segment lost 6 bases and the J segment 3 bases; nucleotides outside the gene matches: 22. Germline loops: CDR1 MNHNS, CDR2 SASEGT. The CDR3 extends over 20 amino acids. This CDR3 is CASRPLGTSGDPRANYEQYF. CDR3 nucleotide sequence: TGTGCCAGCAGACCGCTTGGGACTAGCGGAGACCCCAGGGCCAACTACGAGCAGTACTTC.

The J gene is TRBJ1-4, the V gene TRBV7-9, with unresolved D. CDR1 is SEHNR and CDR2 is FQNEAQ in the germline V gene (reference sequence). The CDR3 contains 15 residues. V shed 5 bases and J shed 0 bases, with 10 bases lying between them. CDR3 nucleotides: TGTGCCAGCAGCCATGGACGAGCAACTAATGAAAAACTGTTTTTT. Amino acids: CASSHGRATNEKLFF.

This clonotype was seen a handful of times. This sequence joins TRBV7-3 and TRBJ2-3, with 14 bases identical to TRBD2. The CDR3 length is 15 residues. Germline loops: CDR1 SGHTA, CDR2 FQGTGA. V trimming: 3 bases; J trimming: 6 bases; junction bases outside the gene matches: 2. Here the CDR3 reads CASSLGLAGADTQYF. The CDR3 nucleotides are TGTGCCAGCAGCTTGGGACTAGCGGGAGCGGATACGCAGTATTTT. The full variable domain, its missing parts supplied by reference TRBV7-3 and TRBJ2-3, is GAGVSQTPSNKVTEKGKYVELRCDPISGHTALYWYRQSLGQGPEFLIYFQGTGAADDSGLPNDRFFAVRPEGSVSTLKIQRTERGDSAVYLCASSLGLAGADTQYFGPGTRLTVL.

The chain uses TRBV5-4 and TRBJ2-7, with D perhaps being TRBD1 or TRBD2 (5 bases each). The CDR3 length is 15 residues. CDR1 is SGHNT, CDR2 YYREEE, per germline (reference sequence). Between the trimmed V and J ends, which lost 4 bases and 0 bases, there was a span of 14 bases. CDR3 DNA: TGTGCCAGCAGCACCGGGACGGCTAGCTCCTACGAGCAGTACTTC. Translation: CASSTGTASSYEQYF.

The chain carries TRBV24-1 and TRBJ2-3; 9 nucleotides match TRBD2. This CDR3 comprises 13 residues. CDR1 and CDR2 from the germline V gene are KGHDR and SFDVKD. Unmatched junction bases numbered 7, after V lost 10 bases and J lost 6 bases. The CDR3 region is CATSGGRRDTQYF. The DNA for the CDR3 is TGTGCCACAAGCGGGGGGAGGAGGGATACGCAGTATTTT.

The V gene is TRBV20-1, the J gene TRBJ2-5, with D maybe TRBD1 (5 bases). V lost 3 bases, J lost 5 bases, and 13 bases lay in between. Germline-derived CDR1 and CDR2 are DFQATT and SNEGSKA (reference sequence). This CDR3 has 13 amino acids. The CDR3 sequence: CSASSAGRETQYF. The CDR3 DNA reads TGCAGTGCTAGCTCGGCAGGGCGGGAGACCCAGTACTTC.

This chain uses TRBV18 with TRBJ2-1, with D possibly matching TRBD2 (6 bases). CDR3 length: 17 amino acids. Germline V gene sequence: CDR1 KGHSH, CDR2 LQKENI. The ends were cut back, 4 bases at V and 7 bases at J, with 23 bases in the middle. CDR3 residues: CASSLLDFRELGNEQFF. CDR3 coding DNA: TGTGCCAGCTCACTATTGGACTTTCGGGAGCTCGGGAATGAGCAGTTCTTC.

V is TRBV19 and J is TRBJ1-5; no definite D call. Germline V gene lookup returns CDR1 LNHDA and CDR2 SQIVND (reference sequence). The V end lost 3 bases, the J end lost 5 bases, and 11 bases lay between the germline ends. The CDR3 covers 14 residues. The CDR3 region is CASSIRTGHQPQHF. The DNA of the CDR3 is TGTGCCAGTAGTATCAGGACGGGCCATCAGCCCCAGCATTTT. The variable domain in full, with the rest retrieved from reference TRBV19 and TRBJ1-5, is DGGITQSPKYLFRKEGQNVTLSCEQNLNHDAMYWYRQDPGQGLRLIYYSQIVNDFQKGDIAEGYSVSREKKESFPLTVTSAQKNPTAFYLCASSIRTGHQPQHFGDGTRLSIL.

V is TRBV4-1 and J is TRBJ2-3, with a possible D match to TRBD1 (6 bases). Germline CDR1 is MGHRA and CDR2 is YSYEKL. This CDR3 spans 14 amino acids. V lost 1 base, J lost 6 bases, and 11 bases lay in between. CDR3 sequence reads: CASSQVQGTDTQYF. The CDR3, as DNA: TGCGCCAGCAGCCAAGTCCAGGGGACGGATACGCAGTATTTT.

This clonotype was observed once. Mismatch with germline at one junction end may stem from a read error. The chain couples TRBV12-3 or TRBV12-4 to TRBJ2-7; TRBD2 matches 8 bases. This CDR3 comprises 15 residues. CDR3 coding DNA: TGTGCCAGCAGATTAGCGGGATTGAGTCGGTGGGGGATTAACTTC. Protein: CASRLAGLSRWGINF.

The V and J genes are TRBV5-1 and TRBJ2-5; TRBD2 matches 13 bases. Germline-derived CDR1 and CDR2 are SGHRS and YFSETQ. Trimming cost V 4 bases and J 3 bases; bases outside gene matches: 9. CDR3 length equals 17 residues. The CDR3 DNA reads as TGCGCCAGCAGCCGAAGACTAGCGGGAGGTCTTAAAGAGACCCAGTACTTC. The encoded protein is CASSRRLAGGLKETQYF.

This rearrangement joins TRBV20-1 to TRBJ2-5; 12 bases match TRBD1. There are 15 residues in the CDR3. The V and J ends lost 5 bases and 4 bases, in that order; junction bases with no gene match: 8. Germline CDR1 is DFQATT and CDR2 is SNEGSKA (reference sequence). CDR3 in DNA: TGCAGTGCTTCACCGGGACAGGGGGCCTCAGAGACCCAGTACTTC. Its protein is CSASPGQGASETQYF.

The chain has TRBV30 and TRBJ1-5, with a weak D call TRBD1 (5 bases). The CDR3 has 12 residues. Germline CDR1 GTSNPN, CDR2 SVGIG (reference sequence). Between the trimmed V and J ends, which lost 3 bases and 4 bases, there was a span of 7 bases. CDR3 region: CAWSRQNQPQHF. CDR3 nucleotides: TGTGCCTGGAGCCGACAGAATCAGCCCCAGCATTTT.

This clonotype has just a few counts. The chain combines TRBV3-1 with TRBJ2-3, with 7 bases lining up with TRBD2. The CDR3 spans 15 residues. Unmatched junction bases numbered 2, after V lost 1 base and J lost 1 base. The germline V gene encodes CDR1 LGHDT and CDR2 YNNKEL (reference sequence). CDR3 DNA sequence: TGTGCCAGCAGCCAAGTGGCGGGGGGCACAGATACGCAGTATTTT. Translating it yields CASSQVAGGTDTQYF.

This chain joins TRBV20-1 and TRBJ2-7; TRBD2 is a possible D gene (6 bases). The CDR3 is 13 residues long. Trimming cost V 5 bases and J 2 bases, with 13 bases left between them. Germline lookup yields CDR1 DFQATT and CDR2 SNEGSKA (reference sequence). This chain's CDR3 is CSAQSGTPYEQYF. As DNA, the CDR3 is TGCAGTGCTCAGTCCGGGACTCCCTACGAGCAGTACTTC.

The chain combines TRBV10-3 with TRBJ2-7; maybe TRBD1 (5 bases). Germline-derived CDR1 and CDR2 are ENHRY and SYGVKD. There are 11 residues in the CDR3. V was trimmed by 8 bases and J by 3 bases, leaving 8 bases between them. The CDR3 reads CAIWGNYEQYF. The CDR3 DNA follows: TGTGCCATCTGGGGCAACTACGAGCAGTACTTC.

The rearrangement uses TRBV29-1 and TRBJ2-5, with no clear D. The ends were cut back, 4 bases at V and 4 bases at J, with 10 bases in the middle. The CDR3 runs to 12 residues. Germline V gene sequence: CDR1 SQVTM, CDR2 ANQGSEA. The CDR3 reads CSVGAALETQYF. The CDR3, as DNA: TGCAGCGTTGGTGCAGCATTAGAGACCCAGTACTTC.

The gene calls are TRBV29-1 and TRBJ1-1; D gene ambiguous. CDR1 is SQVTM, CDR2 ANQGSEA, per germline. The V gene lost 4 bases and the J gene lost 0 bases, with 9 bases spanning the gap. The CDR3 sequence is 13 residues long. The CDR3 loop reads CSVGASMNTEAFF. The CDR3 DNA is TGCAGCGTTGGCGCGAGTATGAACACTGAAGCTTTCTTT. Full variable domain (rest looked up from reference TRBV29-1 and TRBJ1-1): SAVISQKPSRDICQRGTSLTIQCQVDSQVTMMFWYRQQPGQSLTLIATANQGSEATYESGFVIDKFPISRPNLTFSTLTVSNMSPEDSSIYLCSVGASMNTEAFFGQGTRLTVV.

This rearrangement joins TRBV7-2 to TRBJ2-1; the D is unclear. Per the germline V gene, CDR1 is SGHTA and CDR2 is FQGNSA. This CDR3 contains 11 residues. The V and J ends lost 5 bases and 10 bases respectively, with 9 bases between them. CDR3 nucleotides: TGTGCCAGCAGCCCCCTACTAGAGCAGTTCTTC. This codes for CASSPLLEQFF. The full variable domain, rest sourced from reference TRBV7-2 and TRBJ2-1, is GAGVSQSPSNKVTEKGKDVELRCDPISGHTALYWYRQSLGQGLEFLIYFQGNSAPDKSGLPSDRFSAERTGGSVSTLTIQRTQQEDSAVYLCASSPLLEQFFGPGTRLTVL.

V is TRBV30 and J is TRBJ1-2; no definite D call. CDR1 and CDR2 from the germline V gene are GTSNPN and SVGIG (reference sequence). V lost 4 bases and J 8 bases, leaving 17 bases between the germline ends. The CDR3 contains 13 residues. In DNA, the CDR3 is TGTGCCTGGATTGGCAGTGGGTTTGGGGGCTACACCTTC. Translating it yields CAWIGSGFGGYTF.

The chain joins TRBV2 to TRBJ2-1; perhaps TRBD2 as D (6 bases). The CDR3 covers 13 residues. Germline loops: CDR1 SNHLY, CDR2 FYNNEI. V dropped 6 bases and J dropped 0 bases, with 6 bases sitting between them. CDR3: CASRRGSYNEQFF. The CDR3 DNA reads TGTGCCAGCAGGCGGGGCTCCTACAATGAGCAGTTCTTC.

The V gene is TRBV7-9, the J gene TRBJ1-1; unclear D gene. V gave up 2 bases and J gave up 7 bases, with 8 bases separating them. Per germline, CDR1 SEHNR and CDR2 FQNEAQ (reference sequence). This CDR3 comprises 12 residues. The CDR3 bases are TGTGCCAGCAGCTTACTTGAGTATGAAGCTTTCTTT. Its protein product is CASSLLEYEAFF.

The gene calls are TRBV6-4 and TRBJ1-2; no clear D gene. CDR3 length: 13 residues. Trimming pared 3 bases from V and 7 bases from J, leaving 12 bases between. Germline values: CDR1 MRHNA, CDR2 SNTAGT. The CDR3 coding sequence is TGTGCCAGCAGTGATAATGGGTTCAGTGGCTACACCTTC. The encoded protein is CASSDNGFSGYTF.

V is TRBV6-1 and J is TRBJ2-7, with a tentative D call TRBD2 (6 bases). V was trimmed by 7 bases and J by 2 bases, leaving 24 bases between them. CDR1 and CDR2 (germline): MNHNS, SASEGT. The CDR3 length is 17 residues. The CDR3 sequence is CASTLSIVGGATYEQYF. In nucleotides, the CDR3 is TGTGCCAGCACCCTTTCCATCGTAGGAGGGGCCACCTACGAGCAGTACTTC.

This chain joins TRBV3-1 and TRBJ1-1; D uncertain. Germline assignment: CDR1 LGHDT and CDR2 YNNKEL (reference sequence). Trimming pared 8 bases from V and 4 bases from J, leaving 8 bases between. The CDR3 length is 11 residues. The CDR3 loop reads CASGGITEAFF. CDR3 nucleotides: TGTGCCAGCGGCGGTATCACTGAAGCTTTCTTT.